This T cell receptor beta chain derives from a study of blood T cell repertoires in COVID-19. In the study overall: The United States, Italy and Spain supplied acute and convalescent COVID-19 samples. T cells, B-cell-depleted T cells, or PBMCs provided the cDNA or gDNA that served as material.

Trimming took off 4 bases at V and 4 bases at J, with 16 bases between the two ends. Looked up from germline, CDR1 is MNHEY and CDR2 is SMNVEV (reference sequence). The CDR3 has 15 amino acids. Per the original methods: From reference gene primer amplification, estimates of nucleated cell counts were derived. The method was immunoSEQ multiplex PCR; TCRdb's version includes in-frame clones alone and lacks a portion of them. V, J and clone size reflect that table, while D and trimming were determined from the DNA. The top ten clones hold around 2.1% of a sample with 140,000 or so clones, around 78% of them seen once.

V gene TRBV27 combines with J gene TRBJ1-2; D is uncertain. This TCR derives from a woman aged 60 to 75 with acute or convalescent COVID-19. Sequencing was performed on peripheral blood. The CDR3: CASSSSPSRGYGYTF. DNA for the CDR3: TGTGCCAGCAGTTCGTCCCCCTCACGGGGCTATGGCTACACCTTC.